One sample yielded the 10 T cell receptor beta chains listed below, sequenced in a study. MiXCR was run by TCRdb on the 5' RACE reads, yielding one entry per CDR3 protein. The table shows tens of thousands of distinct CDR3 sequences, with roughly 15% occurring only once. Material for sequencing was naive CD4+ T cells sorted from blood. Regarding subset: naive CD4+ T cells, CD4+CD45RA+CD25-. The receptors shown here come from a female donor with breast cancer.

J is TRBJ1-2 and V is TRBV5-1; 11 positions agree with TRBD1. CDR3 size: 16 residues. Germline loops: CDR1 SGHRS, CDR2 YFSETQ. Trimming at V came to 4 bases and at J to 4 bases, leaving 9 bases not matched to a gene. CDR3 sequence (DNA): TGCGCCAGCAGCCCGCAGGGACAGGGGGTTGGCTATGGCTACACCTTC. Translating gives CASSPQGQGVGYGYTF.

This clonotype has a handful of counts. V and J are TRBV20-1 and TRBJ2-1, with 10 nucleotides matching TRBD2. V trimming: 0 bases; J trimming: 8 bases; junction bases outside the gene matches: 13. Germline V gene lookup returns CDR1 DFQATT and CDR2 SNEGSKA (reference sequence). The CDR3 has 17 residues. The CDR3 DNA reads TGCAGTGCTAGAGATCAGGCTAGCGGGAGTGCTTGGGATGAGCAGTTCTTC. Protein: CSARDQASGSAWDEQFF.

This clonotype appeared a few times. The chain combines TRBV7-9 with TRBJ1-1, with 8 bases lining up with TRBD1. Germline V gene data show CDR1 as SEHNR and CDR2 as FQNEAQ (reference sequence). The V segment lost 0 bases and the J segment 5 bases; nucleotides outside the gene matches: 8. The CDR3 has 16 residues. The CDR3 protein is CASSLARQGPGTEAFF. CDR3 DNA: TGTGCCAGCAGCTTAGCGCGACAGGGGCCGGGAACTGAAGCTTTCTTT.

This clonotype has more than one count but fewer than ten. This CDR3 is CSARPLATDTQYF. CDR3 sequence (DNA): TGCAGTGCTAGACCCCTCGCCACAGATACGCAGTATTTT. This chain uses TRBV20-1 with TRBJ2-3; D unresolved. V dropped 2 bases and J dropped 2 bases, with 8 bases sitting between them. Germline V CDR1 and CDR2: DFQATT, SNEGSKA (reference sequence). The CDR3 contains 13 residues.

This clonotype was detected ten times or more. V gene TRBV6-2 or TRBV6-3 combines with J gene TRBJ1-2; D gene uncertain. Trimming cost V 5 bases and J 6 bases, with 16 bases left between them. Germline V gives CDR1 MNHEY, CDR2 SVGEGT. This CDR3 has 14 residues. The CDR3 protein is CASSDNPPEDGYTF. The CDR3 nucleotides are TGTGCCAGCAGTGACAATCCCCCGGAGGATGGCTACACCTTC.

About this clonotype itself: Given a much more abundant clone one base away, this may be a read error. It is likely a read error, because the conserved phenylalanine at the end of the CDR3 is missing. V usage is TRBV6-5 and J usage is TRBJ1-2; 8 nucleotides agree with TRBD1. The CDR3 is 15 residues long. CDR1 is MNHEY and CDR2 is SVGAGI in the germline V gene. The ends lost 0 bases at V and 2 bases at J; junction bases unmatched: 2. In DNA form, the CDR3 reads TGTGCCAGCAGTTACTCGTCAGGGGGCAACTATGGCTACACCTCC. This translates into CASSYSSGGNYGYTS.

To note about this clonotype: The germline gene is not matched at one end of the junction; a read error may be the cause. The gene calls are TRBV5-1 and TRBJ2-3; 13 bases map to TRBD2. Germline V gene data show CDR1 as SGHRS and CDR2 as YFSETQ. The CDR3 sequence is 18 residues long. As DNA, the CDR3 is TGCGCCAGCAGCCCTACTAGCGGGAGGGCCGCCGGGACAGATACGCGGTATTTT. Translating it yields CASSPTSGRAAGTDTRYF.

The CDR3 sequence is CSAGTARQETQYF. In DNA form, the CDR3 reads TGCAGCGCGGGGACAGCGAGACAGGAGACCCAGTACTTC. This chain joins TRBV20-1 and TRBJ2-5, with D perhaps TRBD1 (7 bases). Germline V gene lookup returns CDR1 DFQATT and CDR2 SNEGSKA (reference sequence). CDR3 size: 13 residues.

This clonotype came up a few times. The chain couples TRBV6-1 to TRBJ1-2; D is perhaps TRBD1 (6 bases). The CDR3 is made up of 15 amino acids. The V and J ends lost 6 bases and 2 bases respectively, with 16 bases between them. Looked up from germline, CDR1 is MNHNS and CDR2 is SASEGT. CDR3: CASRSGDGGNYGYTF. The CDR3 nucleotides read TGTGCCAGCAGGTCCGGAGATGGGGGCAACTATGGCTACACCTTC.

About this clonotype itself: As the CDR3 is not closed by the conserved phenylalanine or tryptophan, this likely results from a read error. V is TRBV4-1 and J is TRBJ2-5, with 9 bases lining up with TRBD2. The CDR3 runs to 17 residues. The germline gives CDR1 MGHRA, CDR2 YSYEKL. The ends lost 6 bases at V and 2 bases at J; junction bases unmatched: 13. CDR3 in amino acids: CASRRRVAGAGQETQYL. The DNA for the CDR3 is TGCGCCAGCAGGCGGCGGGTAGCGGGAGCGGGGCAAGAGACCCAGTACCTC.